This T cell receptor (beta chain) is from a study of T cell responses to AZD1222 COVID-19 vaccine (dated by TCRdb to the early 2020s). Context from the whole study: A total of around 240 trial participants underwent TCR sequencing, of whom 207 received two doses of AZD1222 and some 25 received two doses of the MenACWY control vaccine. Enrollment into the trials was organized by age into subgroups of 18-55, 56-69 and 70-plus years, and those subgroups contained approximately 160, 26 and 62 TCR-sequenced participants, respectively.

In the paper's terms, the time point label means: about 28 days (+/-7) after the second vaccine dose. AZD1222 recipients given second doses at about 4 weeks or at about 12 weeks were pooled, since spike-specific TCR depth and breadth were not found to differ between the two schedules. The vaccinee samples were drawn from two UK trials, COV001 and COV002, one of which was a single-blind randomized controlled phase 2/3 trial testing AZD1222 (ChAdOx1 nCoV-19) in healthy adults. Trial participant PBMC samples were collected at day 0 and day 28 after the second dose for TCRbeta chain sequencing. The CDR3 regions of human TCRbeta chains were analyzed by immunosequencing. The source study handled its data this way. TCRs in the repertoires were compared against a reference library of SARS-CoV-2-specific TCRs that had been generated with the MIRA antigen-specificity platform. Breadth meant the fraction of unique TCRs that were SARS-CoV-2-associated, whereas depth meant the fraction of total T cells that were SARS-CoV-2-associated. Using the MIRA data, every spike-specific TCR was mapped to the spike region that the TCR reacted to and assigned to either a CD4 or a CD8 class. Log10-transformed breadth and depth values were compared by one-way ANOVA with Sidak's multiple comparisons tests. TCRdb holds this immuneACCESS table with in-frame rearrangements only. Some clones are missing; in checked studies, unresolved V genes explain under half, and the rest has no known cause. The V and J calls and clone size are taken from that table; D and trimming were inferred from the DNA. The sample has tens of thousands of clones on record, 75% to 90% of them singletons. Of the sample, 6.5% to 8.5% falls within the top ten clones.

General findings and caveats noted by the study authors: Conclusions about previously exposed vaccinees are limited, since just 6 or 7 AZD1222 recipients were seropositive for SARS-CoV-2 at baseline. CD4 TCRs associated with the vaccine covered the entire spike protein, and the dominant responses were in regions 160-218 and 743-854. Reportedly, almost half of the unique spike-specific TCRs recognized epitopes lying outside the regions that are mutated in the B.1.351 and B.1.1.7 variants. Because no day 14 peak-response samples were available, the repertoires could be characterized only after the peak T cell response. Spike-specific TCR breadth and depth rose significantly after two AZD1222 doses compared with day 0 and with MenACWY recipients. Participants were mostly white British, with more females than males. The authors suggested clonal diversity may have been underestimated. The 56-69-year group was small, and its depth increase did not reach significance, likely because of low power.

The germline V gene (reference sequence) specifies LGHDT as CDR1 and YNNKEL as CDR2. From cysteine to phenylalanine, the CDR3 is 16 amino acids long. The DNA shown is the 48-base CDR3, in frame from base 1. V is cut back by 4 bases and J by 5 bases, with 7 bases in the junction unmatched. In the case of this clone: What antigen it recognizes has not been identified. Base quality data are lacking; no much larger clone is found one base away.

The chain links TRBV3-1 (or the pseudogene TRBV3-2) with TRBJ2-7; the central 14 bases match TRBD2. The sequenced sample was peripheral blood, obtained 28 days after the second AZD1222 dose. The TCR was taken from an adult who received the AZD1222 COVID-19 vaccine. The CDR3 reads CASSRLAGGPFHEQYF. The DNA sequence follows: TGTGCCAGCAGCCGACTAGCGGGAGGGCCCTTCCACGAGCAGTACTTC.